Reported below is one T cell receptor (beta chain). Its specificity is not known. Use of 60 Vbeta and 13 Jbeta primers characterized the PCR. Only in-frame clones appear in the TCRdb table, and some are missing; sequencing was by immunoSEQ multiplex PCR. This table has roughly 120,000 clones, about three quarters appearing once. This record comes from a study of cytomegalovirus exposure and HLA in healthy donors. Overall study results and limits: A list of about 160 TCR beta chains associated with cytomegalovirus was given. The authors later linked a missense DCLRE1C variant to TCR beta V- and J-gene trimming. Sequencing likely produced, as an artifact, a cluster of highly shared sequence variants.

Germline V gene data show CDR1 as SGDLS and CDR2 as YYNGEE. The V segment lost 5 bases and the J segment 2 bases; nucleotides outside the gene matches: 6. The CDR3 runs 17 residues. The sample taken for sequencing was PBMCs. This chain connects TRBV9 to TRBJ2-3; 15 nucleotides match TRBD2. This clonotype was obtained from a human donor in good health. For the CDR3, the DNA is TGTGCCAGCAGGGGGACTAGCGGGGGGAGGACCACAGATACGCAGTATTTT. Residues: CASRGTSGGRTTDTQYF.